Listed below are T cell receptor beta chains from one sample, sequenced in a study of blood T cell repertoires in COVID-19. The repertoire was sequenced with immunoSEQ multiplex PCR; TCRdb's copy has only in-frame clones and lacks some. The sample shows 270,000 or so clones, 85% to 90% of them seen only once. Source material: peripheral blood. These receptors all stem from a man aged 40-49 years with acute or convalescent COVID-19. Each CDR3 is given with its conserved first and last residue. A D gene is named only where the DNA matches it firmly. Clone size is shown for a subset of rows, as once, few, many or a class of expanded clone.

TRBV10-3	TRBJ2-3	.	TRBD2	TGTGCCTCTCACCCCTCTAGCGGGAGCACAGATACGCAGTATTTT	CASHPSSGSTDTQYF
TRBV12-5	TRBJ2-4	.	TRBD1	TGTGCTAGTGGTTTACTACAGGGGGCGGACATTCAGTACTTC	CASGLLQGADIQYF
TRBV10-2	TRBJ1-2	few	.	TGCGCCAGCAGTCGGGAGGGGACTAACTATGGCTACACCTTC	CASSREGTNYGYTF
TRBV3-1/TRBV3-2	TRBJ2-7	.	.	TGTGCCAGCAGGGCGGGACAGAGATACGAGCAGTACTTC	CASRAGQRYEQYF
TRBV30	TRBJ1-1	.	.	TGTGCCGGGGATGAGTCGGGGGCTGAAGCTTTCTTT	CAGDESGAEAFF
TRBV6-5	TRBJ2-1	.	.	TGTGCCAGCAGTTACTCGATTCCGCAGGCCTACAATGAGCAGTTCTTC	CASSYSIPQAYNEQFF
TRBV28	TRBJ1-2	.	.	TGTGCCAGCAGAATGGGGCTCTCCTATGGCTACACCTTC	CASRMGLSYGYTF
TRBV7-9	TRBJ2-3	once	.	TGTGCCAGCAGCTTAGCAGGGGTCACAGATACGCAGTATTTT	CASSLAGVTDTQYF
TRBV5-1	TRBJ2-3	.	TRBD2	TGCGCCAGCAGCCCCCCGACTAGCGGGGCCCGCGATACGCAGTATTTT	CASSPPTSGARDTQYF
TRBV15	TRBJ1-2	.	TRBD1	TGTGCCACCAGCGATTACCCGGGACAGGGAGGTGATGTCTATGGCTACACCTTC	CATSDYPGQGGDVYGYTF
TRBV19	TRBJ1-5	.	.	TGTGCCAGTAGTTTCACGGGGAGTTTTCAGCCCCAGCATTTT	CASSFTGSFQPQHF
TRBV7-9	TRBJ1-1	.	TRBD1	TGTGCCAGCAGCTTAGGCGGGACAGGGGTAGGTGAAGCTTTCTTT	CASSLGGTGVGEAFF
TRBV7-8	TRBJ2-1	.	.	TGTGCCAGCAGCCCCATGCGGGGCGTAGGTGAGCAGTTCTTC	CASSPMRGVGEQFF
TRBV4-1	TRBJ1-5	.	.	TGCGCCAGCAGCCAAGAAAGGGGCACGGGCAATCAGCCCCAGCATTTT	CASSQERGTGNQPQHF
TRBV12-3/TRBV12-4	TRBJ2-7	.	TRBD1	TGTGCCAGCAGTTCAGGGACAGTAGAGCAGTACTTC	CASSSGTVEQYF
TRBV25-1	TRBJ1-1	once	TRBD1	TGTGCCAGCAGTGAGGGACAGGGGGCCATTCCCCTACAAACTGAAGCTTTCTTT	CASSEGQGAIPLQTEAFF
TRBV18	TRBJ1-2	.	.	TGTGCCAGCTCACCAAACCTGGACAGTGGAGGCTACACCTTC	CASSPNLDSGGYTF
TRBV5-1	TRBJ2-1	.	TRBD1	TGCGCCAGCAGCTTGGTCCCTTCCGGGACAGGGGACAATGAGCAGTTCTTC	CASSLVPSGTGDNEQFF
TRBV2	TRBJ2-3	.	.	TGTGCCAGCACAGGGGGGCCGACTAGCACAGATACGCAGTATTTT	CASTGGPTSTDTQYF
TRBV19	TRBJ1-6	.	.	TGTGCCAGTAGTATCAGGGGCGTCTCTGGCTATAATTCACCCCTCCACTTT	CASSIRGVSGYNSPLHF
TRBV11-2	TRBJ2-1	.	TRBD2	TGTGCCAGCAGCTTAGGTGGGCGGGAGGACAATGAGCAGTTCTTC	CASSLGGREDNEQFF
TRBV29-1	TRBJ2-3	.	.	TGCAGCGTTGTGGGGACTTCGACAGATACGCAGTATTTT	CSVVGTSTDTQYF
TRBV6-6	TRBJ1-5	.	TRBD1	TGTGCCAGCAGTTACACGGACAGGGGGCGTCAGCCCCAGCATTTT	CASSYTDRGRQPQHF
TRBV5-1	TRBJ2-7	.	.	TGCGCCAGCAGCTTAACAGGGTTGGACGAGCAGTACTTC	CASSLTGLDEQYF
TRBV9	TRBJ1-2	.	.	TGTGCCAGCAGCGTAGTTGGAGGGAACTATGGCTACACCTTC	CASSVVGGNYGYTF
TRBV28	TRBJ1-6	.	TRBD1	TGTGCCACTCTGGACAGGGGAAATTCACCCCTCCACTTT	CATLDRGNSPLHF
TRBV19	TRBJ1-2	once	TRBD1	TGTGCCAGTAGCGGACAGGATCCCTATGGCTACACCTTC	CASSGQDPYGYTF
TRBV2	TRBJ1-6	.	TRBD1	TGTGCCAGCAGTGACGGTGGCAGGGGGCGATCACCCCTCCACTTT	CASSDGGRGRSPLHF